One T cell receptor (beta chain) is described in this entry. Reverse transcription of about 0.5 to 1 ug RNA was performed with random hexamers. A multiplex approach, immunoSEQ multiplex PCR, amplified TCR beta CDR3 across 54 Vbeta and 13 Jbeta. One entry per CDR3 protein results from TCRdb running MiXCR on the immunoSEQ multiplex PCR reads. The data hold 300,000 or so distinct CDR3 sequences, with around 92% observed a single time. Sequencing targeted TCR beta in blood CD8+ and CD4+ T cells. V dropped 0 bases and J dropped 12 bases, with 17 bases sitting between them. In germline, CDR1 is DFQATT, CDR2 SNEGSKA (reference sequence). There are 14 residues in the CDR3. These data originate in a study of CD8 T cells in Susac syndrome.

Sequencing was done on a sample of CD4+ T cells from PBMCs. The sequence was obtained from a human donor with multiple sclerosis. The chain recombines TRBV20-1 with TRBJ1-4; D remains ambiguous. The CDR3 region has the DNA TGCAGTGCTAGAGAGCCCATTATGAAAGACGAACTGTTTTTT. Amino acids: CSAREPIMKDELFF.